These T cell receptor beta chains were read from a single sample in a study of regulatory T cells in long-lasting Graves disease. A single record per CDR3 protein comes from TCRdb applying MiXCR to the multiplex PCR reads. The sample contains roughly 400,000 distinct CDR3 sequences, 20% to 25% of which appear only once. This sample comprised peripheral blood mononuclear cells (PBMCs), obtained when the disease was refractory, from a patient treated with antithyroid drugs. The receptors originated from a female donor with Graves disease. CDR3s include the opening cysteine and the closing phenylalanine or tryptophan. Each record gives: CDR3 DNA, CDR3 protein, CDR3 length, D gene, clone size, V gene, J gene. The D gene is left open where the match is weak. Not all rows give a size; the values are once, few, many and, for expanded clones, a class.

CDR3 DNA: TGCAGTGCTAGATCTGGGGAAGGGTGGGAGACCCAGTACTTC; CDR3 protein: CSARSGEGWETQYF; CDR3 length: 14; D gene: NA; clone size: many; V gene: TRBV20-1; J gene: TRBJ2-5
CDR3 DNA: TGTGCCAGCACCCTAAGAGGTCCAATGAACACTGAAGCTTTCTTT; CDR3 protein: CASTLRGPMNTEAFF; CDR3 length: 15; D gene: NA; clone size: many; V gene: TRBV2; J gene: TRBJ1-1
CDR3 DNA: TGTGCCAGCAGCTTAGCGGGGGGTCCGAACTCAGAAGCTCTGGCCTACGAGCAGTACTTC; CDR3 protein: CASSLAGGPNSEALAYEQYF; CDR3 length: 20; D gene: NA; clone size: NA; V gene: TRBV7-9; J gene: TRBJ2-7
CDR3 DNA: TGCAGCGTTGAAAGATCGGGATCCTTGCTGACCTTGAACACTGAAGCTTTCTTT; CDR3 protein: CSVERSGSLLTLNTEAFF; CDR3 length: 18; D gene: NA; clone size: many; V gene: TRBV29-1; J gene: TRBJ1-1
CDR3 DNA: TGCAGTGCTAGAGATCAGCGGGGAGAGACCCAGTACTTC; CDR3 protein: CSARDQRGETQYF; CDR3 length: 13; D gene: TRBD2; clone size: NA; V gene: TRBV20-1; J gene: TRBJ2-5
CDR3 DNA: TGTGCCAGCAGTTCCCCGGCTAGCGGGCCTTACAATGAGCAGTTCTTC; CDR3 protein: CASSSPASGPYNEQFF; CDR3 length: 16; D gene: TRBD2; clone size: NA; V gene: TRBV28; J gene: TRBJ2-1
CDR3 DNA: TGTGCCAGTAGTATTTTAACGGGTAACGCTGAAGCTTTCTTT; CDR3 protein: CASSILTGNAEAFF; CDR3 length: 14; D gene: NA; clone size: many; V gene: TRBV19; J gene: TRBJ1-1
CDR3 DNA: TGTGCCAGCAGTTTAGCCCGGGACAGGGGGCGGTACGAGCAGTACTTC; CDR3 protein: CASSLARDRGRYEQYF; CDR3 length: 16; D gene: TRBD1; clone size: many; V gene: TRBV28; J gene: TRBJ2-7
CDR3 DNA: TGTGCCACCAGCTTCGAGGACATCTGGGGCTACACCTTC; CDR3 protein: CATSFEDIWGYTF; CDR3 length: 13; D gene: NA; clone size: NA; V gene: TRBV15; J gene: TRBJ1-2
CDR3 DNA: TGTGCCAGCACTATTAACCCCGGGACAAGTACCTACGAGCAGTACTTC; CDR3 protein: CASTINPGTSTYEQYF; CDR3 length: 16; D gene: NA; clone size: few; V gene: TRBV6-1; J gene: TRBJ2-7
CDR3 DNA: TGTGCCTGGAGTGCGACAGGGAAGAACACTGAAGCTTTCTTT; CDR3 protein: CAWSATGKNTEAFF; CDR3 length: 14; D gene: TRBD1; clone size: many; V gene: TRBV30; J gene: TRBJ1-1
CDR3 DNA: TGTGCCAGCAGTGAAGAAAGTAAACACCTCTCCTACGAGCAGTACTTC; CDR3 protein: CASSEESKHLSYEQYF; CDR3 length: 16; D gene: NA; clone size: many; V gene: TRBV6-1; J gene: TRBJ2-7
CDR3 DNA: TGCAGCTGTCGAGGACAGGGGTCCTACGAGCAGTACTTC; CDR3 protein: CSCRGQGSYEQYF; CDR3 length: 13; D gene: TRBD1; clone size: few; V gene: TRBV29-1; J gene: TRBJ2-7
CDR3 DNA: TGTGCCACCAGTGACGCTACAGGGACCCGTGGAGCTTTCTTT; CDR3 protein: CATSDATGTRGAFF; CDR3 length: 14; D gene: NA; clone size: many; V gene: TRBV24-1; J gene: TRBJ1-1
CDR3 DNA: TGTGCCAGCAGCTTAGAAATCGCAGGGTGGACCTTC; CDR3 protein: CASSLEIAGWTF; CDR3 length: 12; D gene: NA; clone size: few; V gene: TRBV7-9; J gene: TRBJ1-2
CDR3 DNA: TGTGCCCACGGACTAGTAGGCTACGAGCAGTACTTC; CDR3 protein: CAHGLVGYEQYF; CDR3 length: 12; D gene: TRBD2; clone size: few; V gene: TRBV6-1; J gene: TRBJ2-7
CDR3 DNA: TGTGCCAGCAGCTCCTACTCTGGGGCCAACGTCCTGACTTTC; CDR3 protein: CASSSYSGANVLTF; CDR3 length: 14; D gene: NA; clone size: many; V gene: TRBV11-2; J gene: TRBJ2-6
CDR3 DNA: TGTGCCAGCAGTTACACCCTGGGGACAGATACGCAGTATTTT; CDR3 protein: CASSYTLGTDTQYF; CDR3 length: 14; D gene: NA; clone size: NA; V gene: TRBV28; J gene: TRBJ2-3
CDR3 DNA: TGCGCCAGCAGCCACCGGGGACAGGAGGAGACCCAGTACTTC; CDR3 protein: CASSHRGQEETQYF; CDR3 length: 14; D gene: TRBD1; clone size: NA; V gene: TRBV4-1; J gene: TRBJ2-5
CDR3 DNA: TGTGCCAGCAGCTTAGACCTCAAAAGGGGAATGAACACTGAAGCTTTCTTT; CDR3 protein: CASSLDLKRGMNTEAFF; CDR3 length: 17; D gene: NA; clone size: many; V gene: TRBV11-1; J gene: TRBJ1-1
CDR3 DNA: TGTGCCAGCTCACCACGAGCGGACAGCCACACCGGGGAGCTGTTTTTT; CDR3 protein: CASSPRADSHTGELFF; CDR3 length: 16; D gene: NA; clone size: NA; V gene: TRBV18; J gene: TRBJ2-2
CDR3 DNA: TGTGCCAGCAGTTACTCGTCCGGGGGAGACGAGCAGTACTTC; CDR3 protein: CASSYSSGGDEQYF; CDR3 length: 14; D gene: NA; clone size: many; V gene: TRBV6-5; J gene: TRBJ2-7
CDR3 DNA: TGTGCCAGCAGTGGCTCGGGGGCGGCTTATGAAAAACTGTTTTTT; CDR3 protein: CASSGSGAAYEKLFF; CDR3 length: 15; D gene: NA; clone size: NA; V gene: TRBV28; J gene: TRBJ1-4
CDR3 DNA: TGTGCCAGCAGCCAAGATCCTGGGCGGATTGGTGGCTACACCTTC; CDR3 protein: CASSQDPGRIGGYTF; CDR3 length: 15; D gene: NA; clone size: many; V gene: TRBV3-1; J gene: TRBJ1-2
CDR3 DNA: TGTGCCAGCAGCTCCTGGGAAGGGAAAGTCTCCTACGAGCAGTACTTC; CDR3 protein: CASSSWEGKVSYEQYF; CDR3 length: 16; D gene: NA; clone size: NA; V gene: TRBV11-2; J gene: TRBJ2-7
CDR3 DNA: TGTGCCAGTAGTAACTTATTTGGAGCGTACGAGCAGTACTTC; CDR3 protein: CASSNLFGAYEQYF; CDR3 length: 14; D gene: NA; clone size: NA; V gene: TRBV19; J gene: TRBJ2-7
CDR3 DNA: TGTGCCAGTAGTATCCTTTGGAGCGAGCATGGCTACACCTTC; CDR3 protein: CASSILWSEHGYTF; CDR3 length: 14; D gene: NA; clone size: NA; V gene: TRBV19; J gene: TRBJ1-2
CDR3 DNA: TGTGCCAGCAGCTTTGGAATCGGACAGAGCAATCAGCCCCAGCATTTT; CDR3 protein: CASSFGIGQSNQPQHF; CDR3 length: 16; D gene: NA; clone size: many; V gene: TRBV11-2; J gene: TRBJ1-5
CDR3 DNA: TGTGCCAGCAGCTTGGGACTAGCGGTAGAGACCCAGTACTTC; CDR3 protein: CASSLGLAVETQYF; CDR3 length: 14; D gene: TRBD2; clone size: many; V gene: TRBV9; J gene: TRBJ2-5
CDR3 DNA: TGTGCCAGCGGGAGGAGGGACATGAACACTGAAGCTTTCTTT; CDR3 protein: CASGRRDMNTEAFF; CDR3 length: 14; D gene: NA; clone size: few; V gene: TRBV6-2/TRBV6-3; J gene: TRBJ1-1
CDR3 DNA: TGTGCCAGCAGCCCCCCGGGAAGGGTTGATGAGCAGTTCTTC; CDR3 protein: CASSPPGRVDEQFF; CDR3 length: 14; D gene: NA; clone size: NA; V gene: TRBV11-2; J gene: TRBJ2-1
CDR3 DNA: TGCGCCAGCAGCTTGGATCCGGGGCCAGATTCACCCCTCCACTTT; CDR3 protein: CASSLDPGPDSPLHF; CDR3 length: 15; D gene: NA; clone size: NA; V gene: TRBV5-1; J gene: TRBJ1-6
CDR3 DNA: TGTGCCAGCAGCTTGGCCCACATTTTTCAGGGTCTCGAGCAGTACTTC; CDR3 protein: CASSLAHIFQGLEQYF; CDR3 length: 16; D gene: NA; clone size: few; V gene: TRBV5-1; J gene: TRBJ2-7